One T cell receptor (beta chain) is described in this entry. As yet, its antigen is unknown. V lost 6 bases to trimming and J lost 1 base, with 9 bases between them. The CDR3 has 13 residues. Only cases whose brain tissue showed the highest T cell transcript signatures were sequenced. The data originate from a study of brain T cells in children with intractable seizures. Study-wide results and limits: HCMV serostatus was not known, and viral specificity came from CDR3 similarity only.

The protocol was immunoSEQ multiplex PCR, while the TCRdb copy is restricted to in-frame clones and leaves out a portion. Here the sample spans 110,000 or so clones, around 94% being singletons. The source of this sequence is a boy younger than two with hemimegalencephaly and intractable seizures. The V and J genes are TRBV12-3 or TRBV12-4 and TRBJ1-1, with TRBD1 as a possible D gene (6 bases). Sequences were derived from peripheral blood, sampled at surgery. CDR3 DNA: TGTGCCAGCAGCCAACAGGGGAACACTGAAGCTTTCTTT. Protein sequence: CASSQQGNTEAFF.